One sample yielded the 30 T cell receptor beta chains listed below, sequenced in a study of cytomegalovirus exposure and HLA in healthy donors. The repertoire was sequenced with immunoSEQ multiplex PCR; TCRdb's copy has only in-frame clones and lacks some. This sample carries 300,000 to 450,000 clones, about nine tenths of them seen once, and the ten largest clones take roughly 0.83%. Specimen: PBMCs. The receptors stem from a woman aged 18-35 years in good health and CMV-seronegative.

This clone turned up a few times. The chain is built from TRBV2 and TRBJ2-7; 11 nucleotides match TRBD1. With 6 bases clipped from V and 5 bases from J, the junction kept 3 bases outside the gene matches. The CDR3 length is 13 residues. Germline CDR1 reads SNHLY; CDR2 reads FYNNEI. The CDR3 DNA follows: TGTGCCAGCAGGAGGACAGGGGGCAACGAGCAGTACTTC. Protein sequence: CASRRTGGNEQYF. The full variable domain, completed using reference TRBV2 and TRBJ2-7, is EPEVTQTPSHQVTQMGQEVILRCVPISNHLYFYWYRQILGQKVEFLVSFYNNEISEKSEIFDDQFSVERPDGSNFTLKIRSTKLEDSAMYFCASRRTGGNEQYFGPGTRLTVT.

V is TRBV19 and J is TRBJ1-5; no clear D. In germline, CDR1 is LNHDA, CDR2 SQIVND (reference sequence). The V and J ends lost 2 bases and 7 bases respectively, with 9 bases between them. CDR3 size: 13 residues. CDR3: CASSIQASQPQHF. CDR3 bases: TGTGCCAGTAGTATACAGGCGTCCCAGCCCCAGCATTTT. The whole variable domain, remainder taken from reference TRBV19 and TRBJ1-5, is DGGITQSPKYLFRKEGQNVTLSCEQNLNHDAMYWYRQDPGQGLRLIYYSQIVNDFQKGDIAEGYSVSREKKESFPLTVTSAQKNPTAFYLCASSIQASQPQHFGDGTRLSIL.

The V and J genes are TRBV30 and TRBJ1-1; D ambiguous. Looked up from germline, CDR1 is GTSNPN and CDR2 is SVGIG (reference sequence). The V end lost 2 bases, the J end lost 11 bases, and 18 bases lay between the germline ends. The CDR3 consists of 13 residues. For the CDR3, the DNA is TGTGCCTGGAGTCGGAGCTCAGGACTGAGCGCTTTCTTT. Amino acid sequence: CAWSRSSGLSAFF.

The chain uses TRBV5-4 and TRBJ2-3; possible D gene TRBD2, 6 bases. Germline-derived CDR1 and CDR2 are SGHNT and YYREEE (reference sequence). Between the trimmed V and J ends, which lost 3 bases and 6 bases, there was a span of 14 bases. The CDR3 length is 14 residues. In DNA, the CDR3 is TGTGCCAGCAGCTCCCGACTAGGCGCGGATACGCAGTATTTT. This codes for CASSSRLGADTQYF.

The chain links TRBV5-4 to TRBJ1-1; 7 bases agree with TRBD1. Germline V gene lookup returns CDR1 SGHNT and CDR2 YYREEE (reference sequence). This CDR3 spans 13 amino acids. Trimming at V came to 0 bases and at J to 8 bases, leaving 4 bases not matched to a gene. The CDR3: CASSLVWDSEAFF. The CDR3 DNA reads TGTGCCAGCAGCTTGGTCTGGGACAGCGAAGCTTTCTTT.

This clone was picked up one time. The V call is TRBV6-1, the J call TRBJ2-5; D might be TRBD2 (5 bases). The germline gives CDR1 MNHNS, CDR2 SASEGT. V was cut by 6 bases and J by 1 base, with 15 bases left in between. The CDR3 consists of 15 residues. The CDR3 DNA reads as TGTGCCAGCAGCCCCCGGCGGGCTAGCCAAGAGACCCAGTACTTC. This sequence encodes CASSPRRASQETQYF.

The chain employs TRBV4-1 and TRBJ2-3, with 8 positions matching TRBD2. This CDR3 contains 18 residues. V gave up 3 bases and J gave up 0 bases; unmatched junction bases: 11. Germline V gene data show CDR1 as MGHRA and CDR2 as YSYEKL. This chain's CDR3 is CASSQPNLLAGSTDTQYF. In DNA, the CDR3 is TGCGCCAGCAGCCAGCCAAACTTGTTAGCGGGAAGCACAGATACGCAGTATTTT.

The chain carries TRBV9 and TRBJ2-5; no clear D gene. Trimming took 3 bases from V and 2 from J, leaving 8 bases between them. Germline assignment: CDR1 SGDLS and CDR2 YYNGEE. The CDR3 spans 13 residues. CDR3 sequence reads: CASSAEAQETQYF. The CDR3 DNA reads TGTGCCAGCAGCGCAGAGGCACAAGAGACCCAGTACTTC.

The rearrangement joins TRBV5-6 to TRBJ2-5; D gene unclear. The germline CDR1 and CDR2 sequences are SGHDT and YYEEEE. The CDR3 runs 13 residues. The germline V and J ends were trimmed by 4 bases and 3 bases, with 10 bases remaining between them. In nucleotides, the CDR3 is TGTGCCAGCAGCCTGCAACTTGAAGAGACCCAGTACTTC. This translates into CASSLQLEETQYF.

The CDR3 region has the DNA TGTGCCAGCAGTGAACGTGGGGGCAGGGGAGATACGCAGTATTTT. This translates into CASSERGGRGDTQYF. The rearrangement links TRBV25-1 to TRBJ2-3; the D gene is possibly TRBD1 (6 bases). CDR1 is MGHDK and CDR2 is SYGVNS in the germline V gene. The CDR3 extends over 15 amino acids. The V end was cut by 2 bases, the J end by 5 bases, with 14 bases between.

This chain connects TRBV5-1 to TRBJ2-5, with D tentatively TRBD2 (6 bases). Trimming pared 0 bases from V and 5 bases from J, leaving 11 bases between. From germline, CDR1 is SGHRS and CDR2 YFSETQ. The CDR3 runs to 14 residues. The CDR3 bases are TGCGCCAGCAGCTTGGAGGCGGGGTCGGAGACCCAGTACTTC. It specifies CASSLEAGSETQYF.

Turning to this clone: The sample contains more than one DNA sequence encoding this CDR3. The chain has TRBV18 and TRBJ1-1; D call uncertain. CDR3 length equals 12 residues. Per the germline V gene, CDR1 is KGHSH and CDR2 is LQKENI. The V end was cut by 2 bases, the J end by 7 bases, with 8 bases between. The CDR3 loop reads CASSPGGDEAFF. The DNA of the CDR3 is TGTGCCAGCTCACCAGGCGGCGATGAAGCTTTCTTT.

Comments on this clone: This sample also contains other DNA sequences that code for the same CDR3. V is TRBV4-1 and J is TRBJ2-1; D is undetermined. Germline lookup yields CDR1 MGHRA and CDR2 YSYEKL. The V gene lost 0 bases and the J gene lost 2 bases, with 8 bases spanning the gap. The CDR3 runs to 15 residues. CDR3 amino acids: CASSQERLAYNEQFF. DNA for the CDR3: TGCGCCAGCAGCCAAGAACGTCTAGCCTACAATGAGCAGTTCTTC.

V usage is TRBV2 and J usage is TRBJ2-3; tentatively, D is TRBD2 (7 bases). Trimming left V 11 bases short and J 5 bases short, with 17 bases between. This CDR3 is 13 amino acids long. The germline gives CDR1 SNHLY, CDR2 FYNNEI. The CDR3 is CAGRGGPGDTQYF. CDR3 sequence (DNA): TGTGCCGGAAGGGGGGGGCCTGGAGATACGCAGTATTTT. Full variable domain (rest looked up from reference TRBV2 and TRBJ2-3): EPEVTQTPSHQVTQMGQEVILRCVPISNHLYFYWYRQILGQKVEFLVSFYNNEISEKSEIFDDQFSVERPDGSNFTLKIRSTKLEDSAMYFCAGRGGPGDTQYFGPGTRLTVL.

The V and J genes are TRBV19 and TRBJ1-5, with 7 bases matching TRBD1. Germline lookup yields CDR1 LNHDA and CDR2 SQIVND (reference sequence). CDR3 length equals 16 residues. Germline trimming cut 8 bases from V and 4 bases from J; bases unmatched to any gene: 14. Written as DNA, the CDR3 is TGTGCCAGTTCTCGGGAGGGGGCTATCCGGAATCAGCCCCAGCATTTT. It is translated as CASSREGAIRNQPQHF.

In this sample, this clone turned up once. The chain has TRBV27 and TRBJ2-1; TRBD2 matches 12 bases. This CDR3 has 14 residues. Germline CDR1 is MNHEY and CDR2 is SMNVEV (reference sequence). After removal of 6 bases from V and 4 bases from J, the junction contained 1 base not matched to a gene. For the CDR3, the DNA is TGTGCCAGCAGGGGACTAGCGGGTTACAATGAGCAGTTCTTC. Its translation: CASRGLAGYNEQFF.

This clone came up once. The chain joins TRBV2 to TRBJ2-3, with 11 bases aligning to TRBD2. With 3 bases clipped from V and 2 bases from J, the junction kept 4 bases outside the gene matches. The CDR3 runs to 16 residues. Per the germline V gene, CDR1 is SNHLY and CDR2 is FYNNEI. This CDR3 reads CASSETSGIPTDTQYF. The CDR3 coding sequence is TGTGCCAGCAGTGAGACTAGCGGGATACCCACAGATACGCAGTATTTT.

V gene TRBV27 combines with J gene TRBJ1-1, with D possibly matching TRBD1 (5 bases). Trimming removed 2 bases from V and 2 bases from J, with 9 bases in between. The CDR3 extends over 14 amino acids. Germline loops: CDR1 MNHEY, CDR2 SMNVEV (reference sequence). CDR3 amino acids: CASSLGAFNTEAFF. CDR3 DNA: TGTGCCAGCAGTTTAGGGGCCTTTAACACTGAAGCTTTCTTT.

The V and J genes are TRBV11-3 and TRBJ1-4, with D maybe TRBD1 (5 bases). Trimming removed 2 bases at V and 3 bases at J, with 10 bases between. Germline V CDR1 and CDR2: SGHNT, YENEEA. The length of the CDR3 is 15 residues. This CDR3 reads CASSLQGHANEKLFF. CDR3 DNA: TGTGCCAGCAGCTTACAGGGTCACGCTAATGAAAAACTGTTTTTT.

The chain joins TRBV2 to TRBJ1-4, with 8 bases aligning to TRBD1. The CDR3 totals 16 residues. V shed 3 bases and J 10 bases; nucleotides not matched to a gene: 13. Germline-derived CDR1 and CDR2 are SNHLY and FYNNEI. CDR3 amino acids: CASSDSVQGAIGKLFF. CDR3 sequence (DNA): TGTGCCAGCAGTGATTCGGTTCAGGGGGCTATTGGAAAACTGTTTTTT.

This chain connects TRBV6-1 to TRBJ2-5; possibly TRBD1 for D (5 bases). Germline V gives CDR1 MNHNS, CDR2 SASEGT. CDR3 length: 15 amino acids. V was pared by 8 bases and J by 6 bases, with 22 bases between. As DNA, the CDR3 is TGTGCCAGCTTAGGGATCAGGGATCTGCTAAAGACCCAGTACTTC. Its translation is CASLGIRDLLKTQYF.

CDR3 loop: CASSPGTYTYEQYF. In DNA, the CDR3 is TGTGCCAGCAGCCCCGGGACATATACCTACGAGCAGTACTTC. The rearrangement uses TRBV28 and TRBJ2-7, with D perhaps matching TRBD1 (6 bases). The V end was cut by 6 bases, the J end by 2 bases, with 14 bases between. The CDR3 sequence is 14 residues long. Germline loops: CDR1 MDHEN, CDR2 SYDVKM.

The V call is TRBV11-2, the J call TRBJ2-7; 8 bases agree with TRBD1. The ends lost 0 bases at V and 1 base at J; junction bases unmatched: 8. The CDR3 is made up of 17 amino acids. Germline V gene sequence: CDR1 SGHAT, CDR2 FQNNGV. CDR3 region: CASSLDPRGQGSYEQYF. The CDR3, as DNA: TGTGCCAGCAGCTTAGACCCTCGCGGACAGGGATCCTACGAGCAGTACTTC.

The rearrangement uses TRBV6-1 and TRBJ2-5; TRBD2 might be the D (6 bases). V was clipped by 7 bases and J by 5 bases, with 17 bases between them. CDR1 MNHNS and CDR2 SASEGT come from the germline V gene. This CDR3 is 14 amino acids long. Here the CDR3 reads CASNLAALRETQYF. The CDR3, as DNA: TGTGCCAGCAATTTAGCGGCCCTCCGTGAGACCCAGTACTTC.

The V gene is TRBV15, the J gene TRBJ2-7, with D possibly matching TRBD2 (5 bases). Germline V lookup: CDR1 LNHNV, CDR2 YYDKDF (reference sequence). This CDR3 spans 14 amino acids. With 1 base removed from V and 0 bases from J, the gap between germline ends came to 7 bases. The CDR3 reads CATSRGGDSYEQYF. DNA for the CDR3: TGTGCCACCAGCAGAGGGGGAGACTCCTACGAGCAGTACTTC.

In its sample, this clone was seen a few times. The gene calls are TRBV28 and TRBJ2-2; 9 nucleotides align to TRBD1. Germline CDR1 reads MDHEN; CDR2 reads SYDVKM. This CDR3 is built from 16 residues. Germline trimming cut 10 bases from V and 1 base from J; bases unmatched to any gene: 10. The CDR3 is CAIRRGTGRNTGELFF. The CDR3 nucleotides are TGTGCCATCAGAAGGGGGACAGGGAGGAACACCGGGGAGCTGTTTTTT.

The chain combines TRBV5-4 with TRBJ2-3; 11 bases align to TRBD2. The V gene's germline CDR1 is SGHNT and CDR2 YYREEE (reference sequence). Unmatched junction bases numbered 6, after V lost 4 bases and J lost 5 bases. The CDR3 loop spans 15 amino acids. In DNA, the CDR3 is TGTGCCAGCAGCCTAGCGGGGGGCCAAAGAGATACGCAGTATTTT. Protein product: CASSLAGGQRDTQYF.

This chain joins TRBV9 and TRBJ1-1; D might be TRBD1 (6 bases). The germline V and J ends were trimmed by 3 bases and 2 bases, with 14 bases remaining between them. Germline lookup yields CDR1 SGDLS and CDR2 YYNGEE. This CDR3 spans 15 amino acids. The CDR3 reads CASSARDNDNTEAFF. The CDR3 region has the DNA TGTGCCAGCAGCGCCCGGGACAACGACAACACTGAAGCTTTCTTT.

CDR3 protein: CASSVEGLARETQYF. The DNA for the CDR3 is TGTGCCAGCAGCGTAGAGGGACTAGCAAGGGAGACCCAGTACTTC. This chain joins TRBV9 and TRBJ2-5; 9 bases map to TRBD2. V was pared by 0 bases and J by 5 bases, with 5 bases of the junction left unmatched. Germline lookup yields CDR1 SGDLS and CDR2 YYNGEE. This CDR3 has 15 residues. Full variable domain (missing parts from reference TRBV9 and TRBJ2-5): DSGVTQTPKHLITATGQRVTLRCSPRSGDLSVYWYQQSLDQGLQFLIQYYNGEERAKGNILERFSAQQFPDLHSELNLSSLELGDSALYFCASSVEGLARETQYFGPGTRLLVL.

This chain links TRBV5-4 with TRBJ2-5; 8 bases are shared with TRBD2. The ends lost 4 bases at V and 4 bases at J; junction bases unmatched: 18. Germline loops: CDR1 SGHNT, CDR2 YYREEE (reference sequence). CDR3 size: 18 residues. The CDR3 DNA reads as TGTGCCAGCAGCCCCAGGGGCCGCGCGGCGGGAGGTCCAGAGACCCAGTACTTC. This gives the protein CASSPRGRAAGGPETQYF.